The next 17 T cell receptor beta chains were all read from a single sample in a study of T-cell memory formation after mild COVID-19. TCRdb re-derived calls from the 5' RACE reads in MiXCR, one entry per CDR3 protein. The table has fewer than 450,000 distinct CDR3 sequences, less than 25% seen once. Sequencing was performed on PBMCs or a T cell subset sorted from them (not recorded which). These receptors were obtained from an adult woman who had mild COVID-19 (a few samples of this study predate the infection). Cell type and time point are not known.

This clonotype turned up a few times. This sequence joins TRBV12-3 or TRBV12-4 and TRBJ2-2; D remains unclear. Trimming left V 6 bases short and J 6 bases short, with 14 bases between. The CDR3 is 14 residues long. The CDR3 loop is CASSQPRLAGELFF. CDR3 nucleotides: TGTGCCAGCAGCCAACCCCGGCTAGCCGGGGAGCTGTTTTTT.

A few counts support this clonotype. This sequence joins TRBV11-2 and TRBJ1-5; D not resolved. The CDR3 totals 13 residues. Germline CDR1 and CDR2: SGHAT and FQNNGV. Trimming left V 1 base short and J 6 bases short, with 7 bases between. The CDR3 protein is CASSLGFGQPQHF. The CDR3 DNA reads as TGTGCCAGCAGCTTAGGATTCGGTCAGCCCCAGCATTTT.

This clonotype was seen just once. The V call is TRBV27, the J call TRBJ2-3; TRBD2 agrees at 7 bases. With V trimmed by 3 bases and J by 3 bases, 6 bases remained unmatched. This CDR3 comprises 15 residues. Germline loops: CDR1 MNHEY, CDR2 SMNVEV (reference sequence). For the CDR3, the DNA is TGTGCCAGCAGTTTTGGACTCGGGGGGACAGATACGCAGTATTTT. Translating it yields CASSFGLGGTDTQYF.

This chain joins TRBV4-1 and TRBJ2-1; D may match TRBD1 or TRBD2 (5 bases each). Looked up from germline, CDR1 is MGHRA and CDR2 is YSYEKL. V lost 1 base to trimming and J lost 8 bases, with 18 bases between them. This CDR3 comprises 16 residues. The CDR3 DNA is TGCGCCAGCAGCCAAGTAGTAATGGGGACCCGCGATGAGCAGTTCTTC. Its protein is CASSQVVMGTRDEQFF.

In its sample, this clonotype was seen a few times. This chain links TRBV7-9 with TRBJ1-5; 7 bases are a match to TRBD1. V gave up 7 bases and J gave up 2 bases; unmatched junction bases: 5. The CDR3 spans 14 residues. Germline lookup yields CDR1 SEHNR and CDR2 FQNEAQ (reference sequence). In nucleotides, the CDR3 is TGTGCCAGCACGCTGGGGACAGGCAATCAGCCCCAGCATTTT. Its protein product is CASTLGTGNQPQHF.

This clonotype was seen more than once but under ten times. The rearrangement uses TRBV12-3 or TRBV12-4 and TRBJ2-4; no clear D. This CDR3 region has 13 residues. V gave up 5 bases and J gave up 8 bases, with 13 bases separating them. The CDR3 protein is CASSPASRDIQYF. The CDR3 DNA follows: TGTGCCAGCAGTCCGGCGTCCCGGGACATTCAGTACTTC.

V is TRBV10-3 and J is TRBJ2-1; 9 nucleotides align to TRBD2. The V and J ends lost 2 bases and 9 bases, in that order; junction bases with no gene match: 8. The germline V gene has CDR1 ENHRY and CDR2 SYGVKD. The CDR3 loop spans 15 amino acids. CDR3 sequence reads: CAISEKREAMAEQFF. The CDR3 bases are TGTGCCATCAGTGAGAAGCGGGAGGCGATGGCTGAGCAGTTCTTC.

This clonotype was seen a handful of times. V is TRBV5-5 and J is TRBJ1-2, with 11 bases that match TRBD1. The germline V gene encodes CDR1 SGHKS and CDR2 YYEKEE (reference sequence). The CDR3 totals 15 residues. V was pared by 2 bases and J by 5 bases, with 5 bases of the junction left unmatched. The CDR3 loop reads CASSLPGQGVYGYTF. Written as DNA, the CDR3 is TGTGCCAGCAGCTTACCGGGACAGGGGGTATATGGCTACACCTTC.

The CDR3 region is CSVPGSGANVLTF. The CDR3 nucleotides are TGCAGTGTTCCAGGGAGTGGGGCCAACGTCCTGACTTTC. The chain uses TRBV20-1 and TRBJ2-6; D is tentatively TRBD1 or TRBD2 (5 bases each). Germline CDR1 DFQATT, CDR2 SNEGSKA (reference sequence). This CDR3 is 13 amino acids long. V lost 7 bases, J lost 3 bases, and 10 bases lay in between.

The J gene is TRBJ2-7, the V gene TRBV7-9; 8 bases map to TRBD1. The J segment lost 0 bases and the V segment lost 5 bases, leaving 3 bases of the junction unmatched. Germline V gene lookup returns CDR1 SEHNR and CDR2 FQNEAQ (reference sequence). This CDR3 has 14 amino acids. The DNA of the CDR3 is TGTGCCAGCAGCGGGACAGGTTTCTCCTACGAGCAGTACTTC. Protein sequence: CASSGTGFSYEQYF.

A few counts support this clonotype. V and J are TRBV20-1 and TRBJ2-1; 11 nucleotides align to TRBD2. Germline V gene lookup returns CDR1 DFQATT and CDR2 SNEGSKA (reference sequence). V lost 5 bases and J lost 3; bases outside the gene matches: 12. The CDR3 totals 17 residues. CDR3 coding DNA: TGCAGTGCTTCCGGGACTAGCGGAGGTTATGACTACAATGAGCAGTTCTTC. Translated: CSASGTSGGYDYNEQFF.

The chain carries TRBV12-3 or TRBV12-4 and TRBJ2-5; 9 bases fit TRBD1. The CDR3 length is 16 residues. With 5 bases clipped from V and 4 bases from J, the junction kept 11 bases outside the gene matches. This CDR3 reads CASSPIGDREGETQYF. CDR3 DNA sequence: TGTGCCAGCAGTCCCATAGGGGACAGGGAGGGAGAGACCCAGTACTTC.

This rearrangement joins TRBV12-5 to TRBJ2-1, with 8 bases identical to TRBD2. J was trimmed by 6 bases and V by 1 base; bases with no gene match: 5. The CDR3 loop spans 15 amino acids. Per germline, CDR1 LGHNT and CDR2 FRNRAP. The CDR3 DNA reads as TGTGCTAGTGGTTTGGAAGGGGGACTAGGCAATGAGCAGTTCTTC. This gives the protein CASGLEGGLGNEQFF.

The rearrangement uses TRBV4-2 and TRBJ2-2, with 10 bases matching TRBD2. Unmatched junction bases numbered 2, after V lost 4 bases and J lost 3 bases. The CDR3 sequence is 15 residues long. Germline V gives CDR1 LGHNA, CDR2 YNFKEQ. The CDR3 DNA sequence: TGTGCCAGCAGCCTAGGACTAGCGGACACCGGGGAGCTGTTTTTT. Its translation: CASSLGLADTGELFF.

The sample holds a few counts of this clonotype. The V call is TRBV6-1, the J call TRBJ1-1; TRBD1 matches 8 bases. Trimming cost V 5 bases and J 4 bases; bases outside gene matches: 12. There are 16 residues in the CDR3. CDR1 and CDR2 from the germline V gene are MNHNS and SASEGT. Here the CDR3 reads CASSKDRASSGTEAFF. The CDR3 region has the DNA TGTGCCAGCAGTAAGGACAGGGCTTCCAGCGGCACTGAAGCTTTCTTT.

J is TRBJ2-7 and V is TRBV3-1, with TRBD1 identical over 7 bases. Trimming removed 4 bases from V and 0 bases from J; junction bases left unmatched: 9. This CDR3 comprises 16 residues. Germline V gives CDR1 LGHDT, CDR2 YNNKEL (reference sequence). In DNA form, the CDR3 reads TGTGCCAGCAGCCCGAAGCAGGGGGTGAGCTCCTACGAGCAGTACTTC. Protein: CASSPKQGVSSYEQYF.

This clonotype was detected only a few times. This chain uses TRBV7-3 with TRBJ1-1; D may be TRBD1 (5 bases). This CDR3 region has 14 residues. Germline V gives CDR1 SGHTA, CDR2 FQGTGA. Deletions cut 5 bases from V and 4 bases from J, with 14 bases between. The CDR3 sequence: CASSPSGGSTEAFF. The CDR3 DNA follows: TGTGCCAGCAGCCCTAGCGGGGGGTCCACTGAAGCTTTCTTT.